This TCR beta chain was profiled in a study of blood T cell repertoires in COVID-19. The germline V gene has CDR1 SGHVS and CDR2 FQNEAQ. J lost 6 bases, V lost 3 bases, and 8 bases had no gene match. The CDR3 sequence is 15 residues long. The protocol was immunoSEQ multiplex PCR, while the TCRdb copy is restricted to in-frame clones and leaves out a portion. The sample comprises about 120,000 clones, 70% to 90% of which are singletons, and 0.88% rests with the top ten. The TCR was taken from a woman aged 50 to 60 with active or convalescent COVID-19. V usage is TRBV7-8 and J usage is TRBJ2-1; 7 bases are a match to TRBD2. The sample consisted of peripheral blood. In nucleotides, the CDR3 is TGTGCCAGCAGCTTCCTAGGACTAGGTGGCAATGAGCAGTTCTTC. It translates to CASSFLGLGGNEQFF.